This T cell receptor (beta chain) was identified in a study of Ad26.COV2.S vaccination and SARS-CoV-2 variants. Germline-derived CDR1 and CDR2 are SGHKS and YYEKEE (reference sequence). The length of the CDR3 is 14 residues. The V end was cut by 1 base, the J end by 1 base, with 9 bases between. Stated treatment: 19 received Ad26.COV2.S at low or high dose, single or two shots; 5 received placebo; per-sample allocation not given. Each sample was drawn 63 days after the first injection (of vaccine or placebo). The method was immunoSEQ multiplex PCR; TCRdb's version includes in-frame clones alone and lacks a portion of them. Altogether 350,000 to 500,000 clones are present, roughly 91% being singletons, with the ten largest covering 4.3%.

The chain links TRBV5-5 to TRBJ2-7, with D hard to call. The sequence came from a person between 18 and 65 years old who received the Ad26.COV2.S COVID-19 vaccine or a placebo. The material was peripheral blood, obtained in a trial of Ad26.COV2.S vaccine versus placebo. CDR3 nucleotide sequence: TGTGCCAGCAGCTTGCGTCCGTCTTCCTACGAGCAGTACTTC. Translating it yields CASSLRPSSYEQYF.